The rows below give T cell receptor beta chains drawn from one sample of a study of glioma-infiltrating T cells after dendritic cell vaccination. TCRdb keeps only in-frame clones here, not all; method: immunoSEQ multiplex PCR. Found here are approximately 10,000 clones, approximately 77% of them singletons; the top ten hold roughly two fifths. Sequenced material: blood, taken after dendritic cell vaccination. The receptors shown here come from a human donor with glioblastoma. Both conserved end residues are part of each CDR3. The order of the fields is D gene, V gene, J gene, clone size, CDR3 DNA, CDR3 protein. D genes are given only for firm matches. A clone size is listed for some rows: how often the clone was seen (once, few, many), or a class if it is expanded.

>.|TRBV12-5|TRBJ2-1|once
TGTGCTAGTGGTTTGGTTCCTCGGGAGTATGAGCAGTTCTTC
CASGLVPREYEQFF
>TRBD1|TRBV27|TRBJ2-7|.
TGTGCCAGCAGTTTTGGGGACAGGGGATTCTACGAGCAGTACTTC
CASSFGDRGFYEQYF
>.|TRBV28|TRBJ1-5|few
TGTGCCAGCAGTTTCCCGGGAAGCAATCAGCCCCAGCATTTT
CASSFPGSNQPQHF
>.|TRBV10-1|TRBJ2-3|once
TGCGCCAGCAGTGAGTCGCCAGGGGTAGCGGGCGGTAGCACAGATACGCAGTATTTT
CASSESPGVAGGSTDTQYF
>.|TRBV29-1|TRBJ2-5|.
TGCAGCGTTGTCCTCGGGAACGGAGAGACCCAGTACTTC
CSVVLGNGETQYF
>TRBD2|TRBV30|TRBJ2-1|.
TGTGCCTGGAGTGTTAGGGGCGGGAGTGGTAATGAGCAGTTCTTC
CAWSVRGGSGNEQFF
>TRBD2|TRBV5-5|TRBJ2-1|.
TGTGCCAGCAGCTCGCATCCGGGACTAGCGAGCCAAAGGTATGAGCAGTTCTTC
CASSSHPGLASQRYEQFF
>TRBD1|TRBV7-8|TRBJ1-1|once
TGTGCCAGCAGCTTCGGGGACAGGGGGCGGAACACTGAAGCTTTCTTT
CASSFGDRGRNTEAFF
>.|TRBV14|TRBJ1-3|.
TGTGCCAGCAGCCAAGTCGGCTCTGGAAACACCATATATTTT
CASSQVGSGNTIYF
>.|TRBV6-1|TRBJ2-7|.
TGTGCCAGCAGTGAAGCGCGGGTAGAAAGGGAGCAGTACTTC
CASSEARVEREQYF
>TRBD2|TRBV7-3|TRBJ2-7|.
TGTGCCAGCAGCTTACTAGCGGGAGTCGAGCAGTACTTC
CASSLLAGVEQYF
>TRBD2|TRBV7-2|TRBJ2-7|.
TGTGCCAGCAGCTTAGTAGCGGGCGGGACCTACGAGCAGTACTTC
CASSLVAGGTYEQYF
>.|TRBV11-2|TRBJ2-1|.
TGTGCCAGCAGCTTAGATCCAGAGCCGGGAAATGAGCAGTTCTTC
CASSLDPEPGNEQFF
>TRBD1|TRBV5-6|TRBJ1-2|.
TGTGCCAGCAGCTCGGGACAGCTCCTCCATGGCTACACCTTC
CASSSGQLLHGYTF
>.|TRBV27|TRBJ2-3|few
TGTGCCAGCAGTCCTTCGACAGATACGCAGTATTTT
CASSPSTDTQYF
>.|TRBV27|TRBJ1-5|few
TGTGCCAGCAGTTTATGGGGCTATAGCAATCAGCCCCAGCATTTT
CASSLWGYSNQPQHF
>TRBD2|TRBV7-8|TRBJ2-5|.
TGTGCCAGCAGCTTAGCATTCGTGCTAGCGGCCCAAGACCCCCAGTACTTC
CASSLAFVLAAQDPQYF
>TRBD2|TRBV20-1|TRBJ2-3|.
TGCAGTGCCCCTAGCGGGGCGTGGCAGTATTTT
CSAPSGAWQYF
>.|TRBV12-5|TRBJ2-7|.
TGTGCTAGTGGTTTGGTAGTATCAGGGGGGCACTACGAGCAGTACTTC
CASGLVVSGGHYEQYF
>TRBD1|TRBV18|TRBJ1-1|.
TGTGCCAGCTCACCACCCCCATACAGGGGGCGGAATTATAGTGAAGCTTTCTTT
CASSPPPYRGRNYSEAFF
>TRBD2|TRBV10-3|TRBJ2-1|.
TGTGCCATCATCCGACTAGCGGATTACAATGAGCAGTTCTTC
CAIIRLADYNEQFF
>.|TRBV30|TRBJ1-2|.
TGTGCCTGGAGCTCTAACTATGGCTACATCTTC
CAWSSNYGYIF
>.|TRBV28|TRBJ1-3|.
TGTGCCATCACTGGACAGTTATCTGGAAACACCATATATTTT
CAITGQLSGNTIYF
>.|TRBV5-1|TRBJ2-5|few
TGCGCCAGCAGCTTTCGCCCGGCGGGTGAAAACCAAGAGACCCAGTACTTC
CASSFRPAGENQETQYF
>.|TRBV5-1|TRBJ2-5|.
TGCGCCAGCAGCTCGGACAAAACAGGGCGGGAGACCCAGTACTTC
CASSSDKTGRETQYF
>TRBD1|TRBV7-9|TRBJ1-2|.
TGTGCCAGCAGGTCTAGACAGGGTGGCTATGGCTACACCTTC
CASRSRQGGYGYTF
>TRBD2|TRBV5-4|TRBJ2-7|.
TGTGCCAGCAGCCGCGGGACGGGAGGGCCCCTCGAGCAGTACTTC
CASSRGTGGPLEQYF
>TRBD1|TRBV30|TRBJ1-5|.
TGTGCCTGCCATGACAGGGGGAAAGGGAAGAGCAATCAGCCCCAGCATTTT
CACHDRGKGKSNQPQHF
>TRBD1|TRBV9|TRBJ2-3|.
TGTGCCAGCAGCTCCGGACAGGGCAGAGATACGCAGTATTTT
CASSSGQGRDTQYF
>.|TRBV30|TRBJ2-1|.
TGTGCCTGGAGTCACGAGGAGCAGTTCTTC
CAWSHEEQFF
>TRBD2|TRBV19|TRBJ2-3|.
TGTGCCAGTAGGATGGGGGGACGGCTAGCGGGAGGTAGCACAGATACGCAGTATTTT
CASRMGGRLAGGSTDTQYF
>.|TRBV30|TRBJ2-7|.
TGTGCCTGGAGCTGGGGAGGCGAGCAGTACTTC
CAWSWGGEQYF
>TRBD1|TRBV6-5|TRBJ1-1|few
TGTGCCAGCAGCCCCCGGGACAGGGCAAACACTGAAGCTTTCTTT
CASSPRDRANTEAFF
>.|TRBV28|TRBJ2-1|.
TGTGCCAGCAGTTTAGACTGGAGCAGGGGGACTAGCTCCTACAATGAGCAGTTCTTC
CASSLDWSRGTSSYNEQFF
>.|TRBV1|TRBJ2-4|once
TGCACCAGCAGCCAACTAGCGCAACTAGCCAAAAACATTCAGTACTTC
CTSSQLAQLAKNIQYF
>TRBD1|TRBV2|TRBJ2-7|few
TGTGCCAGCAGTGAGTTCACTGGGACAGGGAGCCCGGGACGGTACTTC
CASSEFTGTGSPGRYF
>.|TRBV23-1|TRBJ2-3|.
TGCGCCAGCAGTCAATCCTCAGCAGATACGCAGTATTTT
CASSQSSADTQYF
>.|TRBV7-2|TRBJ2-7|.
TGTGCCAGCAGCCCAGGCGTTGTCGTCGAGCAGTACTTC
CASSPGVVVEQYF
>TRBD1|TRBV28|TRBJ1-2|.
TGTGCCAGCAGTTTAAACTACGGGACAGGGCACCCCTATGGCTACACCTTC
CASSLNYGTGHPYGYTF
>.|TRBV19|TRBJ2-5|few
TGTGCCAGTGGGGAAGGGGGGACCCAGTACTTC
CASGEGGTQYF
>.|TRBV9|TRBJ2-5|.
TGTGCCAGCAGCGGCGGGGCGTACCAAGAGACCCAGTACTTC
CASSGGAYQETQYF
>TRBD1|TRBV7-8|TRBJ2-7|.
TGTGCCAGCAGCCGGGACAGGGGGCTGGGCGAGCAGTACTTC
CASSRDRGLGEQYF
>TRBD1|TRBV30|TRBJ2-7|.
TGTGCCTGGAGTACAGGGGACGGGTACGAGCAGTACTTC
CAWSTGDGYEQYF
>TRBD2|TRBV2|TRBJ2-3|once
TGTGCCAGCAGCCCCTTCCGGACTAGCGGGAGTGATACGCAGTATTTT
CASSPFRTSGSDTQYF
>.|TRBV21-1|TRBJ2-2|.
TGTGCCAGCAGCCCCCCTAACGGAGCCTTGAACACCGGGGAGCTGTTTTTT
CASSPPNGALNTGELFF